There are many counts of the clone carrying this T cell receptor (beta chain). Its antigen is as yet unknown. TCRdb fed the RT-PCR reads into MiXCR, producing one record per CDR3 protein. The sample gives hundreds of thousands of distinct CDR3 sequences, about 8% of which show up once; approximately 12% is in the top ten. The CDR3 totals 16 residues. V lost 4 bases, J lost 7 bases, and 20 bases lay in between. The germline CDR1 and CDR2 sequences are LGHNA and YSLEER. This sample was included in a study of response to subunit inactivated influenza vaccine. Study-level findings and limits: There was a suggestion from the authors that each seasonal influenza vaccination recruits few new T cells.

The TCR sequence derives from a man between 50 and 75 years old who received an inactivated influenza vaccine. This rearrangement joins TRBV4-3 to TRBJ2-1; D possibly corresponds to TRBD2 (6 bases). The sample here was PBMCs from blood, taken around 25 months after vaccination. This CDR3 reads CASSLGVADLGNEQFF. Written as DNA, the CDR3 is TGCGCCAGCAGCCTAGGAGTAGCGGACTTGGGGAATGAGCAGTTCTTC.